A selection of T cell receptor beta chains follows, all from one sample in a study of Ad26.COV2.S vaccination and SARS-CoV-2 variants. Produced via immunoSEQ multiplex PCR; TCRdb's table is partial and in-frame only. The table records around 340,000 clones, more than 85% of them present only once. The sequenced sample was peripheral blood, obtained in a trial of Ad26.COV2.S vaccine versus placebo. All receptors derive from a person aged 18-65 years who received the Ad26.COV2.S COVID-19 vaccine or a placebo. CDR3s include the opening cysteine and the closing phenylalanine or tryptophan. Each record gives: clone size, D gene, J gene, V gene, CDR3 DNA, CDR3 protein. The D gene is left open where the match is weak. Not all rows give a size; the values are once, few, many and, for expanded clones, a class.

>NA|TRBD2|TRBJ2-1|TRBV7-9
TGTGCCAGCAGCTTACAAGCGGGGCGGCTTAATGAGCAGTTCTTC
CASSLQAGRLNEQFF
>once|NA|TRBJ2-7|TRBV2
TGTGCCAGCAGTCGAGACTACGAGCAGTACTTC
CASSRDYEQYF
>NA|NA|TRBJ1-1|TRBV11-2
TGTGCCAGCAGCTTCGAGGTTTTGAACACTGAAGCTTTCTTT
CASSFEVLNTEAFF
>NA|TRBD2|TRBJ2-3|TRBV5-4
TGTGCCAGCAGCTTGGGGCGGGAGCGCACAGATACGCAGTATTTT
CASSLGRERTDTQYF
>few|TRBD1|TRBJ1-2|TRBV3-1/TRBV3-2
TGTGCCAGCAGCCACTTTAAGGGGGCGGGTGGCTACACCTTC
CASSHFKGAGGYTF
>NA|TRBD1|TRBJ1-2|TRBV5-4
TGTGCCAGCAGCTTAGGGGGCCCTATTCCCACCTACACCTTC
CASSLGGPIPTYTF
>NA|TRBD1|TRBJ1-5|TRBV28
TGTGCCAGCAGGGATAACAGGGGATCAAATCAGCCCCAGCATTTT
CASRDNRGSNQPQHF
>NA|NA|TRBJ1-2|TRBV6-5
TGTGCCAGCAACCACGGGGGGGTTGGCTACACCTTC
CASNHGGVGYTF
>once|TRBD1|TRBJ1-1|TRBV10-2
TGCGCCAGCAGGGAGACAGGGGGCTATGGGAACACTGAAGCTTTCTTT
CASRETGGYGNTEAFF
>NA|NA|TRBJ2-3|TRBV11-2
TGTGCCAGCAGCTTAGGGTCCGCAGATACGCAGTATTTT
CASSLGSADTQYF
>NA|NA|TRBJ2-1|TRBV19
TGTGCCAGTAGTCTTCAAACGGGGTTACCCTACAATGAGCAGTTCTTC
CASSLQTGLPYNEQFF
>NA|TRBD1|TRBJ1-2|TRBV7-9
TGTGCCAGCAGCTCCTACGCGACAGGGGATAACTATGGCTACACCTTC
CASSSYATGDNYGYTF
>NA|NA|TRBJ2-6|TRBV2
TGTGCCAGCAGAATTCCGGGCAGTGGAATTACTGGGGCCAACGTCCTGACTTTC
CASRIPGSGITGANVLTF
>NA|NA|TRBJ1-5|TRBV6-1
TGTGCCAGCAGTGAATGGGGTGGAGGCAATCAGCCCCAGCATTTT
CASSEWGGGNQPQHF
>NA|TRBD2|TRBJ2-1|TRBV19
TGTGCCAGTAGTGCATGGACTAGCGGGAGTGGGAACAATGAGCAGTTCTTC
CASSAWTSGSGNNEQFF
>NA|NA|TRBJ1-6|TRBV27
TGTGCCAGCAGTTTGAAGGGGTTCAATTCACCCCTCCACTTT
CASSLKGFNSPLHF
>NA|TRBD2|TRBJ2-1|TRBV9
TGTGCCAGCAGCGTCTTAGCGGGGGGGATAAATGAGCAGTTCTTC
CASSVLAGGINEQFF
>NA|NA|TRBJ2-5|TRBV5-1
TGCGCCAGCAGCTTGGGACTCCAAGGTGCAGAGACCCAGTACTTC
CASSLGLQGAETQYF
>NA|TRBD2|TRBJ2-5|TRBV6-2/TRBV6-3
TGTGCCAGCAGCTTTCTGAGGACTAGCGGGGGGGAAGAGACCCAGTACTTC
CASSFLRTSGGEETQYF
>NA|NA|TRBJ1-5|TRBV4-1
TGCGCCAGCAGCCAAGAGGGCGGGGGGAGGCGCAATCAGCCCCAGCATTTT
CASSQEGGGRRNQPQHF
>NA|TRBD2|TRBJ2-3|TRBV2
TGTGCCAGCAAGGCGGGGGTAGGGGCTAGCCTCACAGATACGCAGTATTTT
CASKAGVGASLTDTQYF
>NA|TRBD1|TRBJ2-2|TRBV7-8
TGTGCCAGCAGCTCCACAGGGGGCGCGGTAGTATCCGGGGAGCTGTTTTTT
CASSSTGGAVVSGELFF
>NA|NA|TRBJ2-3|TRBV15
TGTGCCACCAGCAGGGGAAGCGGGAGCACAGATACGCAGTATTTT
CATSRGSGSTDTQYF
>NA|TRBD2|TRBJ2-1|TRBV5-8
TGTGCCAGCAGCTCTCAGAGCGGGGCCTCCTACAATGAGCAGTTCTTC
CASSSQSGASYNEQFF